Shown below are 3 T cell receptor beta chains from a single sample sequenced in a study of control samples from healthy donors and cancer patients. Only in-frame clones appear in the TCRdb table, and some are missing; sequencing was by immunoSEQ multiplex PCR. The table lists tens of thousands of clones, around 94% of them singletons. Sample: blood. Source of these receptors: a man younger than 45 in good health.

CDR3 nucleotide sequence: TGTGCCAGCAGCGATGGTGGTCAGCTATACAATGAGCAGTTCTTC. It translates to CASSDGGQLYNEQFF. The J gene is TRBJ2-1, the V gene TRBV7-2; D is uncertain. Trimming removed 5 bases from V and 4 bases from J, with 15 bases in between. Germline V gives CDR1 SGHTA, CDR2 FQGNSA. The CDR3 length is 15 residues.

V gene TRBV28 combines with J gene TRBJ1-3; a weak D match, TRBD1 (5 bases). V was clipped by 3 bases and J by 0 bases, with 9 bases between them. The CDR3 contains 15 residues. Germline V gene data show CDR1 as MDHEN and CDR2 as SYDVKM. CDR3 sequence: CASSFGTRSGNTIYF. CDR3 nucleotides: TGTGCCAGCAGTTTCGGGACCCGCTCTGGAAACACCATATATTTT.

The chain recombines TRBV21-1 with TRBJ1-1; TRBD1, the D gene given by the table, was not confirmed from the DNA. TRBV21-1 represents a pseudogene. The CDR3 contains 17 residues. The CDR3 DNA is TGTGCCAGCAGCCAAAAGCTGGTGTCAGGGGGTTTCACTGAAGCTTTCTTT. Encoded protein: CASSQKLVSGGFTEAFF.